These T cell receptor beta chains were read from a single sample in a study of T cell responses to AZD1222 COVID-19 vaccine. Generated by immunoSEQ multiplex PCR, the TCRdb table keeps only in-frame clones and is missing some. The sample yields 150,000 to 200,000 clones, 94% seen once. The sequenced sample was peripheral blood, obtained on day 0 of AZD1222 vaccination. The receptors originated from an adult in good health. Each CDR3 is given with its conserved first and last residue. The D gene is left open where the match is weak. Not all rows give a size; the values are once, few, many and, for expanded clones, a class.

CDR3aa: CASRMEVPYEQYF
CDR3nt: TGTGCCAGCAGAATGGAAGTCCCATACGAGCAGTACTTC
abundance: -
len: 13
d_gene: -
v_gene: TRBV2
j_gene: TRBJ2-7

CDR3aa: CASSPRTGGTYSNQPQHF
CDR3nt: TGTGCCAGCAGCCCTCGGACAGGGGGGACATATAGCAATCAGCCCCAGCATTTT
abundance: -
len: 18
d_gene: TRBD1
v_gene: TRBV11-2
j_gene: TRBJ1-5

CDR3aa: CASSPRAQGEQFF
CDR3nt: TGTGCCAGCAGTCCCCGGGCCCAAGGTGAGCAGTTCTTC
abundance: -
len: 13
d_gene: -
v_gene: TRBV7-2
j_gene: TRBJ2-1

CDR3aa: CATSRSGNSGRMQFF
CDR3nt: TGTGCCACCAGCAGGTCAGGTAATAGCGGGAGAATGCAGTTCTTC
abundance: once
len: 15
d_gene: TRBD2
v_gene: TRBV15
j_gene: TRBJ2-1

CDR3aa: CASEGIGDASGEKLFF
CDR3nt: TGTGCCAGTGAGGGAATAGGGGATGCAAGTGGTGAAAAACTGTTTTTT
abundance: -
len: 16
d_gene: -
v_gene: TRBV19
j_gene: TRBJ1-4

CDR3aa: CASSLDFNSPLHF
CDR3nt: TGTGCCAGCAGTTTGGACTTTAATTCACCCCTCCACTTT
abundance: once
len: 13
d_gene: -
v_gene: TRBV12-3/TRBV12-4
j_gene: TRBJ1-6

CDR3aa: CASSLLGGSTDTQYF
CDR3nt: TGTGCCAGCAGCTTATTGGGTGGGTCCACAGATACGCAGTATTTT
abundance: -
len: 15
d_gene: -
v_gene: TRBV11-2
j_gene: TRBJ2-3

CDR3aa: CASSFRWTENTGELFF
CDR3nt: TGTGCCAGCAGCTTCCGGTGGACAGAAAACACCGGGGAGCTGTTTTTT
abundance: -
len: 16
d_gene: -
v_gene: TRBV7-9
j_gene: TRBJ2-2

CDR3aa: CASSLLPGANVLTF
CDR3nt: TGTGCCAGCAGCTTACTTCCTGGGGCCAACGTCCTGACTTTC
abundance: -
len: 14
d_gene: -
v_gene: TRBV11-2
j_gene: TRBJ2-6

CDR3aa: CASSATVNTEAFF
CDR3nt: TGTGCCAGCAGTGCGACCGTGAACACTGAAGCTTTCTTT
abundance: -
len: 13
d_gene: -
v_gene: TRBV3-1/TRBV3-2
j_gene: TRBJ1-1

CDR3aa: CASSGPGGPGYDNEQFF
CDR3nt: TGTGCCAGCAGTGGCCCAGGGGGCCCGGGCTACGACAATGAGCAGTTCTTC
abundance: -
len: 17
d_gene: TRBD1
v_gene: TRBV27
j_gene: TRBJ2-1

CDR3aa: CASSPAFNSPLHF
CDR3nt: TGTGCCAGCTCACCAGCCTTTAATTCACCCCTCCACTTT
abundance: -
len: 13
d_gene: -
v_gene: TRBV18
j_gene: TRBJ1-6

CDR3aa: CASSGGTATFYGYTF
CDR3nt: TGTGCCAGTAGTGGTGGAACAGCGACATTCTATGGCTACACCTTC
abundance: -
len: 15
d_gene: -
v_gene: TRBV19
j_gene: TRBJ1-2

CDR3aa: CASNPPYNQPQHF
CDR3nt: TGTGCCAGCAATCCCCCCTACAATCAGCCCCAGCATTTT
abundance: -
len: 13
d_gene: -
v_gene: TRBV28
j_gene: TRBJ1-5

CDR3aa: CASSEGRLNTEAFF
CDR3nt: TGTGCCAGCAGTGAGGGGAGATTGAACACTGAAGCTTTCTTT
abundance: -
len: 14
d_gene: -
v_gene: TRBV25-1
j_gene: TRBJ1-1

CDR3aa: CASSPRQGPLVRRHTEAFF
CDR3nt: TGTGCCAGCTCACCCCGACAGGGTCCCCTGGTTCGGCGTCACACTGAAGCTTTCTTT
abundance: -
len: 19
d_gene: TRBD1
v_gene: TRBV28
j_gene: TRBJ1-1

CDR3aa: CASSEEKEAFF
CDR3nt: TGTGCCAGCAGTGAAGAAAAAGAAGCTTTCTTT
abundance: -
len: 11
d_gene: -
v_gene: TRBV6-1
j_gene: TRBJ1-1

CDR3aa: CASRGSTSPYTEAFF
CDR3nt: TGTGCCAGCAGGGGATCGACCAGCCCCTACACTGAAGCTTTCTTT
abundance: -
len: 15
d_gene: -
v_gene: TRBV6-5
j_gene: TRBJ1-1

CDR3aa: CASSPGGYGYTF
CDR3nt: TGTGCCAGCAGTCCCGGCGGGTATGGCTACACCTTC
abundance: once
len: 12
d_gene: -
v_gene: TRBV28
j_gene: TRBJ1-2

CDR3aa: CASSISGTGGFYEQYF
CDR3nt: TGTGCCAGTAGTATCTCCGGGACAGGGGGTTTCTACGAGCAGTACTTC
abundance: -
len: 16
d_gene: TRBD1
v_gene: TRBV19
j_gene: TRBJ2-7

CDR3aa: CASSDRGTRLAKNIQYF
CDR3nt: TGTGCCAGCAGCGACAGGGGGACTCGGTTAGCCAAAAACATTCAGTACTTC
abundance: -
len: 17
d_gene: -
v_gene: TRBV21-1
j_gene: TRBJ2-4

CDR3aa: CASSLGGGPNSPLHF
CDR3nt: TGTGCCAGCAGCTTAGGTGGGGGGCCTAATTCACCCCTCCACTTT
abundance: -
len: 15
d_gene: -
v_gene: TRBV11-2
j_gene: TRBJ1-6

CDR3aa: CASSYRLAGGGEQFF
CDR3nt: TGTGCCAGCAGCTACAGACTAGCGGGAGGTGGTGAGCAGTTCTTC
abundance: -
len: 15
d_gene: TRBD2
v_gene: TRBV6-5
j_gene: TRBJ2-1

CDR3aa: CASGPNRDRHNTGELFF
CDR3nt: TGTGCTAGTGGCCCAAACCGGGACAGGCATAACACCGGGGAGCTGTTTTTT
abundance: -
len: 17
d_gene: TRBD1
v_gene: TRBV12-5
j_gene: TRBJ2-2

CDR3aa: CAWGGRISGNTIYF
CDR3nt: TGTGCCTGGGGGGGACGGATCTCTGGAAACACCATATATTTT
abundance: -
len: 14
d_gene: -
v_gene: TRBV30
j_gene: TRBJ1-3

CDR3aa: CASSSAPLAELDTQYF
CDR3nt: TGTGCCAGCAGCTCGGCCCCCCTAGCGGAACTAGATACGCAGTATTTT
abundance: -
len: 16
d_gene: TRBD2
v_gene: TRBV7-3
j_gene: TRBJ2-3

CDR3aa: CASGLVRTGYGYTF
CDR3nt: TGTGCTAGTGGTTTGGTAAGGACTGGCTATGGCTACACCTTC
abundance: -
len: 14
d_gene: -
v_gene: TRBV12-5
j_gene: TRBJ1-2

CDR3aa: CASSPTGPQPQHF
CDR3nt: TGTGCCAGCAGCCCGACAGGTCCCCAGCCCCAGCATTTT
abundance: -
len: 13
d_gene: -
v_gene: TRBV12-3/TRBV12-4
j_gene: TRBJ1-5

CDR3aa: CATSRRGGTNEKLFF
CDR3nt: TGTGCCACCAGCAGAAGGGGGGGAACTAATGAAAAACTGTTTTTT
abundance: -
len: 15
d_gene: -
v_gene: TRBV15
j_gene: TRBJ1-4

CDR3aa: CASTFTPRTALNEKLFF
CDR3nt: TGTGCCAGCACCTTTACCCCTCGGACAGCCCTAAATGAAAAACTGTTTTTT
abundance: -
len: 17
d_gene: -
v_gene: TRBV28
j_gene: TRBJ1-4

CDR3aa: CASSPGDGYSNQPQHF
CDR3nt: TGCGCCAGCAGCCCAGGGGATGGGTATAGCAATCAGCCCCAGCATTTT
abundance: -
len: 16
d_gene: -
v_gene: TRBV5-1
j_gene: TRBJ1-5

CDR3aa: CASSQMLRETQYF
CDR3nt: TGTGCCAGCAGCCAGATGCTACGGGAGACCCAGTACTTC
abundance: -
len: 13
d_gene: -
v_gene: TRBV3-1/TRBV3-2
j_gene: TRBJ2-5

CDR3aa: CASSRGQATGPQHF
CDR3nt: TGTGCCAGCAGCCGAGGACAGGCAACTGGGCCCCAGCATTTT
abundance: -
len: 14
d_gene: TRBD1
v_gene: TRBV6-5
j_gene: TRBJ1-5

CDR3aa: CAWSGTGNSPLHF
CDR3nt: TGTGCCTGGTCCGGGACAGGAAATTCACCCCTCCACTTT
abundance: -
len: 13
d_gene: TRBD1
v_gene: TRBV30
j_gene: TRBJ1-6

CDR3aa: CASSSDRFEQYF
CDR3nt: TGTGCCAGCAGCTCCGACAGATTCGAGCAGTACTTC
abundance: -
len: 12
d_gene: -
v_gene: TRBV5-5
j_gene: TRBJ2-7

CDR3aa: CASSLEAEGYNEQFF
CDR3nt: TGTGCCAGCAGCTTAGAAGCGGAGGGGTACAATGAGCAGTTCTTC
abundance: -
len: 15
d_gene: -
v_gene: TRBV7-9
j_gene: TRBJ2-1

CDR3aa: CASSLWASRGGSSYNSPLHF
CDR3nt: TGTGCCAGCAGTTTATGGGCTTCAAGGGGAGGGAGCTCCTATAATTCACCCCTCCACTTT
abundance: -
len: 20
d_gene: -
v_gene: TRBV27
j_gene: TRBJ1-6

CDR3aa: CATSGEGYGYTF
CDR3nt: TGTGCGACCTCGGGGGAGGGGTATGGCTACACCTTC
abundance: -
len: 12
d_gene: -
v_gene: TRBV28
j_gene: TRBJ1-2

CDR3aa: CASSFGVSPLHF
CDR3nt: TGTGCCAGCAGTTTCGGGGTATCACCCCTCCACTTT
abundance: -
len: 12
d_gene: -
v_gene: TRBV28
j_gene: TRBJ1-6

CDR3aa: CAWSVATTYEQYF
CDR3nt: TGTGCCTGGAGTGTAGCGACAACCTACGAGCAGTACTTC
abundance: -
len: 13
d_gene: -
v_gene: TRBV30
j_gene: TRBJ2-7

CDR3aa: CASRMDGINTEAFF
CDR3nt: TGTGCCAGCAGAATGGACGGGATAAACACTGAAGCTTTCTTT
abundance: -
len: 14
d_gene: -
v_gene: TRBV11-2
j_gene: TRBJ1-1

CDR3aa: CASSPTGGPGNTIYF
CDR3nt: TGTGCCAGCAGCCCTACAGGGGGCCCTGGAAACACCATATATTTT
abundance: -
len: 15
d_gene: TRBD1
v_gene: TRBV7-3
j_gene: TRBJ1-3